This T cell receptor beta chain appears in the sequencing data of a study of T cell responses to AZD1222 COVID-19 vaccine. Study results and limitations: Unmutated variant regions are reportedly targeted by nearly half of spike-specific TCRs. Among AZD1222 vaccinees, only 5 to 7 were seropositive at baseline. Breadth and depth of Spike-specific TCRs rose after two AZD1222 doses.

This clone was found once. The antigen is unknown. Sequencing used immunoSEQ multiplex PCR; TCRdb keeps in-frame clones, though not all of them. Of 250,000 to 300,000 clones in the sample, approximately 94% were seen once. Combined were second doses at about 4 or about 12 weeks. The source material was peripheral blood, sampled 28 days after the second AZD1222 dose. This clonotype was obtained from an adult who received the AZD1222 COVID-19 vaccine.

CDR3 loop: CASSVGVHEQYF. The CDR3 nucleotides read TGTGCCAGCAGCGTAGGGGTCCACGAGCAGTACTTC. This rearrangement joins TRBV6-5 to TRBJ2-7; D is perhaps TRBD1 (5 bases). The CDR3 extends over 12 amino acids. The V gene's germline CDR1 is MNHEY and CDR2 SVGAGI. V lost 6 bases and J lost 5, with 11 bases in between.